These 15 T cell receptor beta chains came from one sample sequenced in a study of blood T cell repertoires in COVID-19. Produced via immunoSEQ multiplex PCR; TCRdb's table is partial and in-frame only. The sample has fewer than 200,000 clones, 70% to 85% seen once. Sequencing input: PBMCs or T cells enriched from blood (not recorded which). The receptors originated from a man in his forties or fifties who had recovered from COVID-19.

This chain's CDR3 is CASGGTSGTYEQYF. In DNA form, the CDR3 reads TGTGCCAGCGGAGGGACTAGCGGGACTTACGAGCAGTACTTC. The chain recombines TRBV27 with TRBJ2-7; 13 bases map to TRBD2. V shed 8 bases and J 4 bases; nucleotides not matched to a gene: 5. The germline V gene encodes CDR1 MNHEY and CDR2 SMNVEV (reference sequence). There are 14 residues in the CDR3.

This chain uses TRBV19 with TRBJ2-5; 10 bases map to TRBD1. The trim removed 6 bases at V and 5 bases at J, leaving 6 bases unmatched. CDR3 length: 14 residues. Per germline, CDR1 LNHDA and CDR2 SQIVND (reference sequence). The CDR3: CASRGDRGGETQYF. CDR3 nucleotides: TGTGCCAGTAGAGGGGACAGGGGCGGGGAGACCCAGTACTTC.

This clone was recorded a few times. The junction does not match germline at one end; this may be a read error. V usage is TRBV5-1 and J usage is TRBJ1-2; maybe TRBD1 (6 bases). This CDR3 region has 14 residues. Per the germline V gene, CDR1 is SGHRS and CDR2 is YFSETQ. The CDR3 region has the DNA TGCGCCAGCAGCTGGGGGCATACAGGGAAGATACTCTCCTTC. This encodes CASSWGHTGKILSF.

CDR3 loop: CASRAGTGGADTQYF. In nucleotides, the CDR3 is TGTGCCAGCAGGGCCGGGACAGGGGGCGCGGATACGCAGTATTTT. The chain links TRBV5-4 to TRBJ2-3; 12 bases align to TRBD1. From germline, CDR1 is SGHNT and CDR2 YYREEE (reference sequence). J was trimmed by 6 bases and V by 5 bases; bases with no gene match: 7. The CDR3 extends over 15 amino acids.

This chain uses TRBV12-3 or TRBV12-4 with TRBJ1-2, with D maybe TRBD1 (5 bases). Trimming shortened V by 7 bases and J by 7 bases, and 10 bases separated the two germline ends. CDR3 length equals 11 residues. The chain's CDR3 is CASKGLGGYTF. CDR3 DNA sequence: TGTGCCAGCAAGGGGTTGGGTGGCTACACCTTC.

This clone has just a few counts. The V and J genes are TRBV24-1 and TRBJ1-1; tentatively, D is TRBD1 (6 bases). This CDR3 contains 15 residues. Germline V gene lookup returns CDR1 KGHDR and CDR2 SFDVKD. Between the trimmed V and J ends, which lost 3 bases and 3 bases, there was a span of 13 bases. The CDR3 sequence is CATSDSRGGDTEAFF. The CDR3 bases are TGTGCCACCAGTGATAGCAGGGGCGGTGACACTGAAGCTTTCTTT.

V is TRBV21-1 and J is TRBJ1-5; whether TRBD1, the table's D call, matches the DNA was not checked. TRBV21-1 is termed a pseudogene. The CDR3 is 15 residues long. The CDR3 DNA reads TGTGCCAGCACCCCCGGGACAGGTTATAATCAGCCCCAGCATTTT. Translation: CASTPGTGYNQPQHF.

CDR3 nucleotide sequence: TGTGCCAGCAGCCCGGGACAGGTTATGAAGAACACTGAAGCTTTCTTT. It is translated as CASSPGQVMKNTEAFF. The chain has TRBV9 and TRBJ1-1; 8 bases fit TRBD1. Trimming removed 4 bases from V and 1 base from J; junction bases left unmatched: 9. The CDR3 is 16 residues long. Looked up from germline, CDR1 is SGDLS and CDR2 is YYNGEE.

The V gene is TRBV27, the J gene TRBJ1-1; 8 nucleotides align to TRBD1. Germline V gene lookup returns CDR1 MNHEY and CDR2 SMNVEV (reference sequence). Trimming removed 7 bases from V and 4 bases from J; junction bases left unmatched: 8. This CDR3 has 14 residues. The CDR3 spells CASNYRGVGTEAFF. CDR3 in DNA: TGTGCCAGCAATTACAGGGGGGTTGGCACTGAAGCTTTCTTT.

The chain employs TRBV30 and TRBJ1-1, with unresolved D. The length of the CDR3 is 11 residues. CDR1 is GTSNPN, CDR2 SVGIG, per germline (reference sequence). V shed 0 bases and J shed 9 bases, with 8 bases lying between them. DNA of the CDR3: TGTGCCTGGAGTGTACGGTCGCAAGCTTTCTTT. It specifies CAWSVRSQAFF.

This sequence joins TRBV5-1 and TRBJ2-5, with 7 bases aligning to TRBD2. There are 14 residues in the CDR3. After removal of 0 bases from V and 4 bases from J, the junction contained 3 bases not matched to a gene. Germline V gene data show CDR1 as SGHRS and CDR2 as YFSETQ. CDR3 protein: CASSLGLATETQYF. The CDR3 DNA follows: TGCGCCAGCAGCTTGGGACTAGCAACAGAGACCCAGTACTTC.

V gene TRBV7-8 combines with J gene TRBJ1-5, with a tentative D call TRBD1 (5 bases). This CDR3 spans 15 amino acids. With 0 bases removed from V and 6 bases from J, the gap between germline ends came to 12 bases. Germline V gives CDR1 SGHVS, CDR2 FQNEAQ. CDR3 amino acids: CASSLAWGGSQPQHF. In DNA form, the CDR3 reads TGTGCCAGCAGCTTAGCCTGGGGGGGGAGTCAGCCCCAGCATTTT. The entire variable domain, with the rest obtained from reference TRBV7-8 and TRBJ1-5, is as follows: GAGVSQSPRYKVAKRGQDVALRCDPISGHVSLFWYQQALGQGPEFLTYFQNEAQLDKSGLPSDRFFAERPEGSVSTLKIQRTQQEDSAVYLCASSLAWGGSQPQHFGDGTRLSIL.

The chain uses TRBV5-6 and TRBJ2-5; TRBD1 matches 9 bases. In germline, CDR1 is SGHDT, CDR2 YYEEEE. CDR3 length: 16 residues. Trimming removed 3 bases from V and 7 bases from J; junction bases left unmatched: 13. DNA of the CDR3: TGTGCCAGCAGCTCCGGGACAGGGACATTCGGGTGGACCCAGTACTTC. Residues: CASSSGTGTFGWTQYF.

The chain is built from TRBV19 and TRBJ1-2, with TRBD1 matching 10 bases. Trimming cost V 6 bases and J 0 bases; bases outside gene matches: 7. The CDR3 is 16 residues long. Germline CDR1 and CDR2: LNHDA and SQIVND (reference sequence). In DNA form, the CDR3 reads TGTGCCAGTAGGAAACAGGGGACAGGGGCTAACTATGGCTACACCTTC. It specifies CASRKQGTGANYGYTF.

V and J are TRBV11-2 and TRBJ2-3, with TRBD2 matching over 11 bases. V was clipped by 1 base and J by 7 bases; unmatched bases: 7. Germline values: CDR1 SGHAT, CDR2 FQNNGV. The CDR3 loop spans 16 amino acids. In DNA, the CDR3 is TGTGCCAGCAGCTTAGCTCTAGCGGGGGGCATGTATACGCAGTATTTT. This translates into CASSLALAGGMYTQYF.